This T cell receptor beta chain originates from a study of blood T cell repertoires in COVID-19. The length of the CDR3 is 14 residues. Germline V CDR1 and CDR2: SGHTA, FQGTGA. Trimming removed 4 bases from V and 3 bases from J, with 9 bases in between. Clones were sequenced by immunoSEQ multiplex PCR, and TCRdb holds only the in-frame ones, with some missing. Counted here are 200,000 to 250,000 clones, about nine tenths occurring once; the ten biggest clones make up approximately 0.9%. The sequence was collected from a man in his fifties who had been exposed to COVID-19. Sequencing was performed on PBMCs or T cells enriched from blood (not recorded which). The chain uses TRBV7-3 and TRBJ2-2; D is perhaps TRBD2 (5 bases). CDR3 sequence: CASSSYGDTGELFF. The CDR3 DNA sequence: TGTGCCAGCAGCTCCTACGGGGACACCGGGGAGCTGTTTTTT.